This T cell receptor (beta chain) stems from a study of CD8 T cells in Susac syndrome. While CD8+ and CD4+ T cells were isolated negatively, TEMRA cells were enriched by FACS. An input of about 0.5 to 1 ug of RNA was subjected to reverse transcription using random hexamers. Across 54 Vbeta and 13 Jbeta, immunoSEQ multiplex PCR amplified TCR beta CDR3. From the immunoSEQ multiplex PCR reads, TCRdb called clonotypes with MiXCR, one entry per CDR3 protein. The sample holds around 170,000 distinct CDR3 sequences, about 92% seen once. Material for sequencing was CD4+ T cells from PBMCs. The receptor's source is a human donor in good health.

CDR3 residues: CASSGTDSGNTIYF. The CDR3 coding sequence is TGTGCCAGCAGTGGCACGGACTCTGGAAACACCATATATTTT. The chain carries TRBV2 and TRBJ1-3; D gene unclear. The V and J ends lost 4 bases and 0 bases respectively, with 7 bases between them. This CDR3 spans 14 amino acids. The germline gives CDR1 SNHLY, CDR2 FYNNEI.